What follows is one T cell receptor beta chain and its context. The data were obtained in a study of cytomegalovirus exposure and HLA in healthy donors. Study as a whole: The same platform as the 666 first-cohort repertoires was used for the roughly 130 validation repertoires, a later analysis reported.

Repertoires were generated with immunoSEQ multiplex PCR, while TCRdb's copy carries only in-frame clones and drops some. The table shows fewer than 150,000 clones, with less than 90% occurring only once. Germline V lookup: CDR1 MNHEY, CDR2 SMNVEV (reference sequence). V was pared by 3 bases and J by 0 bases, with 12 bases between. This CDR3 has 15 amino acids. The source is a man between 18 and 35 years old in good health and CMV-seropositive. Sequenced sample: PBMCs. The chain uses TRBV27 and TRBJ2-7, with a possible D match to TRBD1 (7 bases). CDR3 sequence: CASSLGQGGSYEQYF. The CDR3 DNA reads as TGTGCCAGCAGTTTGGGGCAGGGGGGCTCCTACGAGCAGTACTTC.